These 7 T cell receptor beta chains originate from one sample sequenced in a study of cytomegalovirus exposure and HLA in healthy donors. The PCR had 60 Vbeta and 13 Jbeta primers. Generated by immunoSEQ multiplex PCR, the TCRdb table keeps only in-frame clones and is missing some. Of roughly 170,000 clones detected, about three quarters appear once; the ten largest clones hold 0.6% to 0.95%. The specimen sequenced was PBMCs. The source of these receptors is a female donor in good health and CMV-seronegative.

The V and J genes are TRBV4-2 and TRBJ2-1, with a tentative D call TRBD1 (5 bases). Trimming removed 8 bases at V and 9 bases at J, with 20 bases between. This CDR3 has 14 amino acids. Germline V gene data show CDR1 as LGHNA and CDR2 as YNFKEQ. The DNA of the CDR3 is TGTGCCAGCGGTAGGGGCTATGAGATCGTTGAGCAGTTCTTC. It encodes CASGRGYEIVEQFF.

This clone was counted a few times. The rearrangement uses TRBV27 and TRBJ1-6; the D gene is possibly TRBD1 (6 bases). Germline lookup yields CDR1 MNHEY and CDR2 SMNVEV (reference sequence). The CDR3 sequence is 15 residues long. Trimming removed 5 bases from V and 7 bases from J, with 15 bases in between. The CDR3 sequence is CASSPKGDGNSPLHF. The CDR3 nucleotides are TGTGCCAGCAGTCCTAAGGGGGACGGCAATTCACCCCTCCACTTT.

The gene calls are TRBV7-2 and TRBJ2-3; TRBD1 aligns across 11 bases. The J segment lost 2 bases and the V segment lost 5 bases, leaving 3 bases of the junction unmatched. Germline values: CDR1 SGHTA, CDR2 FQGNSA. CDR3 size: 15 residues. CDR3 residues: CASSPGQGATDTQYF. The CDR3 DNA sequence: TGTGCCAGCAGCCCAGGACAGGGGGCCACAGATACGCAGTATTTT.

The chain links TRBV4-3 to TRBJ2-7, with TRBD2 matching 9 bases. Germline-derived CDR1 and CDR2 are LGHNA and YSLEER. The CDR3 length is 16 residues. Unmatched junction bases numbered 9, after V lost 6 bases and J lost 0 bases. CDR3 sequence: CASSRASGASSYEQYF. DNA of the CDR3: TGCGCCAGCAGTCGAGCTAGCGGGGCTAGCTCCTACGAGCAGTACTTC.

The chain has TRBV9 and TRBJ1-6, with D possibly matching TRBD1 (6 bases). The germline CDR1 and CDR2 sequences are SGDLS and YYNGEE. Trimming left V 4 bases short and J 7 bases short, with 15 bases between. The CDR3 has 15 amino acids. For the CDR3, the DNA is TGTGCCAGCAGCTCCCAGGGGAAGGGGAATTCACCCCTCCACTTT. This codes for CASSSQGKGNSPLHF.

Remarks on this clone: Germline is not matched at one junction end, which may reflect a read error. The chain carries TRBV5-6 and TRBJ2-6; tentatively, D is TRBD1 (5 bases). The CDR3 has 16 residues. Germline V gene sequence: CDR1 SGHDT, CDR2 YYEEEE. CDR3 nucleotides: TGTGCCAGCAGCCTTATGGCGCGCTCTGGGGCCAACGGCCTGACTTTC. Amino acid sequence: CASSLMARSGANGLTF.

Written as DNA, the CDR3 is TGCAGTGCCCCGCGAGCTGAAGCTTTCTTT. Protein: CSAPRAEAFF. The gene calls are TRBV20-1 and TRBJ1-1; D is uncertain. The germline CDR1 and CDR2 sequences are DFQATT and SNEGSKA (reference sequence). V shed 6 bases and J shed 6 bases, with 8 bases lying between them. This CDR3 region has 10 residues.